This T cell receptor (beta chain) was recovered during a study of T cells in tumors and immune-related adverse events listed by TCRdb under 2021. The cysteine opens and the phenylalanine closes a CDR3 of 16 amino acids. Only the CDR3 DNA stays, 48 bases, in frame from base 1. The germline V gene gives CDR1 as MDHEN and CDR2 as SYDVKM. Relative to germline, V is missing 1 base and J is missing 0 bases, with 4 bases of the junction outside any gene match. The TCR beta locus was amplified and sequenced with the immunoSEQ assay, yielding bulk TCR Vbeta CDR3 data. Processing in the source paper ran as follows. CDR3s were excluded if they were non-productive, were shorter than 7 amino acids, or did not start with C or end with F/W. Only specimens with at least 1000 reads were analysed, and clonotypes were defined at the amino acid level. Clonality was computed as 1 minus Pielou's evenness. Library sizes were equalized by abundance-weighted random subsampling with replacement, which was repeated 100 times so that 95% confidence intervals could be reported. Repertoire overlap was quantified using the Morisita overlap index, and the top 40 clones per specimen were examined for overlap with the irAE. TCRdb holds this immuneACCESS table with in-frame rearrangements only. Some clones are missing; in checked studies, unresolved V genes explain under half, and the rest has no known cause. V and J calls and clone size are given by that table; D and trimming were obtained from the DNA. The sample records 20,000 to 25,000 clones, 75% to 95% of which are singletons. Around 1.3% of the sample is taken by the ten largest.

On this clone itself: There is no known antigen for this receptor. No much larger clone is present one base from it, and per-base qualities are unavailable.

The sample's treatment or condition, from its label and the paper: nivolumab (PD-1 blockade) given before sampling. The DNeasy Blood and Tissue Kit was used to extract DNA from formalin-fixed paraffin-embedded specimens. Here the sequenced sample was lymph node tissue, taken from a patient treated with anti-PD-1 therapy. Recombination linked TRBV28 to TRBJ1-2, and TRBD1 aligns with 8 junction nucleotides. The receptor was isolated from a female donor with metastatic renal cell carcinoma. The CDR3 protein is CASSLFGTGSNYGYTF. The DNA is TGTGCCAGCAGTTTATTCGGGACAGGATCTAACTATGGCTACACCTTC.